This TCR beta chain was sequenced for a study of cytomegalovirus exposure and HLA in healthy donors. Germline V CDR1 and CDR2: MDHEN, SYDVKM. V lost 4 bases and J 4 bases, leaving 13 bases between the germline ends. This CDR3 is built from 15 residues. The primer mix had 60 Vbeta and 13 Jbeta primers. Repertoires were generated with immunoSEQ multiplex PCR, while TCRdb's copy carries only in-frame clones and drops some. The sample consists of around 150,000 clones, roughly 80% of them appearing once. On this clone: What it binds is not known.

Study conclusions and caveats: Roughly even sequencing depth across donors was the assumption behind the presence/absence analyses. A missense DCLRE1C variant was associated with V- and J-gene trimming of TCR beta chains in a later analysis, and an independent cohort replicated the association.

The origin of this receptor is a middle-aged man in good health and CMV-seropositive. Sequencing input: PBMCs. The chain recombines TRBV28 with TRBJ1-4, with D possibly being TRBD1 (5 bases). The CDR3 protein is CASSSGTAGNEKLFF. As DNA, the CDR3 is TGTGCCAGCAGTTCAGGGACTGCCGGTAATGAAAAACTGTTTTTT.